These T cell receptor beta chains were read from a single sample in a study of vaccination and CD4 T cells after COVID-19. TCRdb called the PCR reads again in MiXCR, with one record for every CDR3 protein. The table records some 14,000 distinct CDR3 sequences, around 38% of them present only once. Their target antigens are unknown. Sequenced: CD4+ T cells from blood, cultured in vitro. The origin of the receptors is a human donor who had recovered from COVID-19. Each CDR3 is given with its conserved first and last residue. Fields, in order: clone size, V gene, J gene, D gene, CDR3 length, CDR3 protein, CDR3 DNA. The D gene is left open where the match is weak. Clone sizes are given selectively: once, few, many, or a class where the clone is expanded.

few	TRBV9	TRBJ2-7	TRBD2	14	CASSASGGTYEQYF	TGTGCCAGCAGCGCCTCCGGGGGGACCTACGAGCAGTACTTC
.	TRBV20-1	TRBJ2-3	.	17	CSASHQSGNIRTDTQYF	TGCAGTGCTAGTCACCAATCCGGGAACATTCGCACAGATACGCAGTATTTT
few	TRBV6-5	TRBJ2-3	.	17	CASSYSRLAPSTDTQYF	TGTGCCAGCAGTTACTCGCGCTTAGCGCCTAGCACAGATACGCAGTATTTT
few	TRBV27	TRBJ2-2	.	15	CASMEDFYSRGELFF	TGTGCCAGCATGGAGGATTTTTACAGTCGGGGCGAGCTGTTTTTT
.	TRBV6-4	TRBJ2-3	TRBD2	15	CASSGVAGGTDTQYF	TGTGCCAGCAGTGGGGTAGCGGGAGGCACAGATACGCAGTATTTT
.	TRBV18	TRBJ2-7	TRBD2	14	CASSAGLADYEQYF	TGTGCCAGCTCAGCGGGACTAGCGGACTACGAGCAGTACTTC
once	TRBV7-2	TRBJ1-1	TRBD1	16	CASSLRQGLVVSEAFF	TGTGCCAGCAGCCTTCGACAGGGTTTAGTAGTTAGTGAAGCTTTCTTT
few	TRBV5-1	TRBJ2-7	TRBD2	13	CASHVAGGYEQYF	TGCGCCAGCCATGTAGCGGGAGGATACGAGCAGTACTTC
.	TRBV20-1	TRBJ2-1	TRBD2	16	CSARSASGKESDEQFF	TGCAGTGCTAGATCCGCTAGCGGGAAGGAGTCGGATGAGCAGTTCTTC
few	TRBV20-1	TRBJ1-6	.	12	CSARDADSPLHF	TGCAGTGCTAGAGATGCGGACTCACCCCTCCACTTT
.	TRBV7-6	TRBJ2-2	.	13	CASSLDYTGELFF	TGTGCCAGCAGCTTAGACTACACCGGGGAGCTGTTTTTT
.	TRBV7-2	TRBJ2-1	.	14	CASSLVRGYNEQFF	TGTGCCAGCAGCTTAGTGAGGGGGTACAATGAGCAGTTCTTC
few	TRBV2	TRBJ1-5	.	14	CASSQQGGNQPQHF	TGTGCCAGCAGTCAACAGGGAGGCAATCAGCCCCAGCATTTT
.	TRBV7-3	TRBJ2-1	.	12	CASSAIRGEQFF	TGTGCCAGCAGCGCAATCCGGGGGGAGCAGTTCTTC
medium-sized	TRBV20-1	TRBJ1-1	.	11	CSARSDSEAFF	TGCAGTGCCCGCTCGGACAGTGAAGCTTTCTTT